The T cell receptor (beta chain) under discussion was sequenced for a study of blood T cell repertoires in COVID-19. Germline-derived CDR1 and CDR2 are GTSNPN and SVGIG (reference sequence). The CDR3 has 15 amino acids. Trimming cost V 2 bases and J 4 bases; bases outside gene matches: 7. TCRdb's copy holds only in-frame clones and misses some; the assay was immunoSEQ multiplex PCR. The sample includes 56,000 or so clones, 65% to 80% of them seen just once. Input material: peripheral blood. The clonotype comes from a woman in her sixties or seventies with acute or convalescent COVID-19. This rearrangement joins TRBV30 to TRBJ2-1; TRBD2 matches 8 bases. CDR3 coding DNA: TGTGCCTGGAGTTCCGGACTAGCTCCGTACAATGAGCAGTTCTTC. Protein product: CAWSSGLAPYNEQFF.